Listed below are T cell receptor beta chains from one sample, sequenced in a study of cytomegalovirus exposure and HLA in healthy donors. Data came from immunoSEQ multiplex PCR; TCRdb stores just in-frame clones and leaves some out. This sample has about 190,000 clones, with roughly 75% found just once. The sample taken for sequencing was PBMCs. Receptor source: a man aged 25 to 40 in good health and CMV-seropositive. The CDR3 runs from the conserved cysteine through the conserved F or W. D genes are given only for firm matches. Expanded clones are given a class, and other clones once, few, many or no size at all.

v_call	d_call	clone_size	j_call	cdr3_aa	cdr3_nt
TRBV5-1	.	few	TRBJ1-3	CASSLGANENTIYF	TGCGCCAGCAGCTTGGGGGCCAATGAAAACACCATATATTTT
TRBV27	.	once	TRBJ2-3	CASSFGLGWGTQYF	TGTGCCAGCAGCTTCGGACTGGGATGGGGTACGCAGTATTTT
TRBV7-9	TRBD2	.	TRBJ2-5	CASTLAGEETQYF	TGTGCCAGCACACTAGCGGGAGAAGAGACCCAGTACTTC
TRBV12-5	.	few	TRBJ1-6	CASAKGAGSPLHF	TGTGCTAGTGCCAAAGGGGCTGGGTCACCCCTCCACTTT
TRBV7-9	.	.	TRBJ2-7	CASSDSSSYEQYF	TGTGCCAGCAGCGACTCCAGCTCCTACGAGCAGTACTTC
TRBV25-1	TRBD1	.	TRBJ1-4	CASSNPGTGEVKLFF	TGTGCCAGCAGTAACCCCGGGACAGGGGAAGTAAAACTGTTTTTT
TRBV6-5	.	once	TRBJ2-7	CASSRSGILYEQYF	TGTGCCAGCAGTAGATCAGGGATTCTCTACGAGCAGTACTTC
TRBV9	.	.	TRBJ1-5	CASSVRGNQPQHF	TGTGCCAGCAGCGTACGAGGCAATCAGCCCCAGCATTTT
TRBV7-8	.	.	TRBJ2-7	CASSLAGHSYEQYF	TGTGCCAGCAGCTTAGCGGGGCATTCCTACGAGCAGTACTTC
TRBV19	TRBD1	.	TRBJ1-1	CASSIGKGARGTEAFF	TGTGCCAGTAGTATAGGTAAGGGGGCGAGGGGCACTGAAGCTTTCTTT
TRBV28	.	few	TRBJ2-7	CASSLVGGENRKPYEQYF	TGTGCCAGCAGTTTAGTAGGGGGAGAAAATAGGAAACCGTACGAGCAGTACTTC
TRBV28	.	.	TRBJ2-1	CASSLEALIGNEQFF	TGTGCCAGCAGTTTAGAGGCCTTGATAGGCAATGAGCAGTTCTTC
TRBV19	.	.	TRBJ1-6	CASKATGFNSPLHF	TGTGCCAGTAAGGCGACAGGATTTAATTCACCCCTCCACTTT
TRBV7-2	.	.	TRBJ2-5	CASRLTSAETQYF	TGTGCCAGCAGGCTTACTAGTGCGGAGACCCAGTACTTC
TRBV2	TRBD1	.	TRBJ2-7	CASRTGQGVSYEQYF	TGTGCCAGCAGAACCGGACAGGGCGTCTCCTACGAGCAGTACTTC
TRBV9	TRBD1	.	TRBJ1-2	CASTKDGIGQGARGYTF	TGTGCCAGCACCAAAGACGGTATAGGACAGGGGGCGCGGGGCTACACCTTC
TRBV27	.	.	TRBJ1-1	CASSLGGSTEAFF	TGTGCCAGCAGTTTGGGGGGAAGCACTGAAGCTTTCTTT
TRBV12-5	.	.	TRBJ2-7	CASGFHLGEADEQYF	TGTGCTAGTGGTTTCCATTTAGGGGAAGCAGACGAGCAGTACTTC
TRBV6-6	.	once	TRBJ2-2	CASSRAGELFF	TGTGCCAGCAGTCGCGCGGGGGAGCTGTTTTTT
TRBV5-1	TRBD1	.	TRBJ2-5	CASRPGTGLWETQYF	TGCGCCAGCAGGCCCGGGACAGGGCTTTGGGAGACCCAGTACTTC
TRBV6-1	TRBD1	.	TRBJ1-2	CASPGQRLGYTF	TGTGCCAGCCCGGGACAGAGACTAGGCTACACCTTC
TRBV19	TRBD1	.	TRBJ2-2	CASITGANTGELFF	TGTGCCAGTATTACAGGGGCAAACACCGGGGAGCTGTTTTTT
TRBV5-6	TRBD1	.	TRBJ2-7	CASSFRDRGPYEQYF	TGTGCCAGCAGCTTCCGGGACAGGGGACCCTACGAGCAGTACTTC
TRBV4-1	TRBD2	.	TRBJ2-3	CASSQVASGGTSTDTQYF	TGCGCCAGCAGCCAAGTGGCTAGCGGGGGAACTAGCACAGATACGCAGTATTTT
TRBV10-3	TRBD1	.	TRBJ1-5	CAISERQGTGQPQHF	TGTGCCATCAGTGAGAGACAGGGAACGGGTCAGCCCCAGCATTTT
TRBV30	TRBD1	.	TRBJ1-5	CAWNRGFSNQPQHF	TGTGCCTGGAACAGGGGATTTAGCAATCAGCCCCAGCATTTT
TRBV4-1	TRBD2	.	TRBJ2-7	CASSNLRLAGVGEQYF	TGCGCCAGCAGCAACCTCCGTCTAGCGGGAGTTGGGGAGCAGTACTTC
TRBV7-2	TRBD2	.	TRBJ2-7	CASSLLERDPFRYF	TGTGCCAGCAGCCTCCTCGAGCGGGACCCATTCAGGTACTTC
TRBV5-1	.	.	TRBJ2-3	CASSLVAQGDTDTQYF	TGCGCCAGCAGCTTGGTTGCGCAGGGCGACACAGATACGCAGTATTTT
TRBV27	.	.	TRBJ1-5	CASSSADFQPQHF	TGTGCCAGCAGTTCCGCTGACTTTCAGCCCCAGCATTTT
TRBV13	TRBD2	.	TRBJ2-3	CASSLVLAGLTDTQYF	TGTGCCAGCAGCTTGGTGCTAGCGGGCCTCACAGATACGCAGTATTTT
TRBV15	TRBD1	.	TRBJ1-2	CATSSDRVRDYTF	TGTGCCACCAGCAGTGACAGGGTTCGTGACTACACCTTC
TRBV7-9	TRBD2	medium-sized	TRBJ2-3	CASSPAAGGRGDPDTQYF	TGTGCCAGCAGCCCGGCAGCGGGGGGTCGGGGTGATCCAGATACGCAGTATTTT
TRBV7-3	.	.	TRBJ2-2	CASSRDTNTGELFF	TGTGCCAGCAGCAGGGACACGAACACCGGGGAGCTGTTTTTT
TRBV15	TRBD2	.	TRBJ2-5	CATSRGNSGGLEGTQYF	TGTGCCACCAGCAGAGGGAATAGCGGGGGGCTTGAGGGGACCCAGTACTTC
TRBV4-2	TRBD1	.	TRBJ1-5	CASSQEGTGGNQPQHF	TGTGCCAGCAGCCAAGAGGGGACAGGGGGCAATCAGCCCCAGCATTTT
TRBV7-3	TRBD2	.	TRBJ2-1	CASSPQMRGDEQFF	TGTGCCAGCAGCCCCCAGATGCGGGGGGATGAGCAGTTCTTC
TRBV5-1	.	few	TRBJ2-6	CASSLAARDSGANVLTF	TGCGCCAGCAGCTTGGCGGCTCGGGACTCTGGGGCCAACGTCCTGACTTTC
TRBV29-1	TRBD1	few	TRBJ1-1	CSARPSGTGIKAFF	TGCAGCGCTCGCCCTTCCGGGACAGGGATCAAAGCTTTCTTT
TRBV14	.	.	TRBJ1-3	CASNQERGGRDTIYF	TGTGCCAGCAACCAAGAACGTGGAGGACGGGACACCATATATTTT
TRBV7-2	TRBD1	once	TRBJ1-2	CASSLTGQGGIGYTF	TGTGCCAGCAGCTTAACCGGACAGGGGGGTATCGGCTACACCTTC
TRBV19	.	.	TRBJ2-5	CASSPDSRSQETQYF	TGTGCCAGTAGCCCCGACAGCCGCTCCCAAGAGACCCAGTACTTC
TRBV18	.	few	TRBJ2-7	CASSPAEGGSYEQYF	TGTGCCAGCTCACCGGCGGAAGGGGGCTCCTACGAGCAGTACTTC
TRBV27	.	once	TRBJ2-3	CASSLLSGSSTDTQYF	TGTGCCAGCAGTTTATTAAGCGGTTCAAGCACAGATACGCAGTATTTT
TRBV2	TRBD2	.	TRBJ2-3	CASSEGASGGASDTQYF	TGTGCCAGCAGTGAGGGGGCTAGCGGGGGGGCATCAGATACGCAGTATTTT
TRBV6-5	.	.	TRBJ2-5	CASSYSGGRETQYF	TGTGCCAGCAGTTACTCTGGCGGTAGGGAGACCCAGTACTTC
TRBV7-8	TRBD2	.	TRBJ2-7	CASSLAVGGRSSYEQYF	TGTGCCAGCAGCTTAGCGGTGGGCGGGAGGAGCTCCTACGAGCAGTACTTC
TRBV7-8	TRBD2	.	TRBJ2-2	CASSVGGTGELFF	TGTGCCAGCAGCGTGGGGGGGACCGGGGAGCTGTTTTTT
TRBV7-9	TRBD1	.	TRBJ1-2	CASSAGGGYDYGYTF	TGTGCCAGCAGCGCCGGAGGGGGCTACGACTATGGCTACACCTTC
TRBV6-5	TRBD1	.	TRBJ1-5	CASSPTGSNQPQHF	TGTGCCAGCAGCCCGACAGGGTCCAATCAGCCCCAGCATTTT
TRBV9	TRBD2	.	TRBJ2-5	CASSAGGRETQYF	TGTGCCAGCAGCGCGGGCGGGAGAGAGACCCAGTACTTC
TRBV7-6	.	.	TRBJ2-5	CASSSGFRETQYF	TGTGCCAGCAGCTCAGGGTTTAGGGAGACCCAGTACTTC
TRBV5-6	TRBD1	.	TRBJ1-4	CASSTGQLGEKLFF	TGTGCCAGCAGCACGGGACAGCTAGGGGAAAAACTGTTTTTT
TRBV27	.	.	TRBJ2-3	CASSAGQLHVITDTQYF	TGTGCCAGCAGTGCGGGACAGCTACACGTCATCACAGATACGCAGTATTTT
TRBV20-1	TRBD1	.	TRBJ1-1	CRPRGSTEAFF	TGCAGACCCAGGGGGAGCACTGAAGCTTTCTTT